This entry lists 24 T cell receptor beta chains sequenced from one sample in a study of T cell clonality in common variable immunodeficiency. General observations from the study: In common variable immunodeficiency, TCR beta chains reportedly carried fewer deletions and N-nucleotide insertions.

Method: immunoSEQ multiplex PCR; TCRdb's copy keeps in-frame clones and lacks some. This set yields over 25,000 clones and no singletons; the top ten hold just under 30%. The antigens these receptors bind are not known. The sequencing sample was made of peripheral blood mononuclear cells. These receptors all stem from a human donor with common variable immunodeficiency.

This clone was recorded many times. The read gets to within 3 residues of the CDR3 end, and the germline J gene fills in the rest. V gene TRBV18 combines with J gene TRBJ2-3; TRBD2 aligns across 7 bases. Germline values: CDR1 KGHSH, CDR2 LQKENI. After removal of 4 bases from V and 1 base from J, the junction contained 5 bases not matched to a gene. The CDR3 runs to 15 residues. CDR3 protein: CASSLRDYRTDTQYF. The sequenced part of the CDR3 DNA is TGTGCCAGCTCACTCCGGGACTACCGCACAGATACG.

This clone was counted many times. CDR3 bases read: TGTGCCAGCAGTTACTCTATGAACACTGAA. It yields the protein CASSYSMNTE. In full, the CDR3 reads CASSYSMNTEAFF. The chain employs TRBV6-2 or TRBV6-3 and TRBJ1-1, with D unresolved. The sequenced fragment ends 3 residues before the CDR3 boundary, so the rest is inferred from the germline J gene. The CDR3 contains 13 residues. Germline lookup yields CDR1 MNHEY and CDR2 SVGEGT. Trimming removed 0 bases at V and 0 bases at J, with 2 bases between.

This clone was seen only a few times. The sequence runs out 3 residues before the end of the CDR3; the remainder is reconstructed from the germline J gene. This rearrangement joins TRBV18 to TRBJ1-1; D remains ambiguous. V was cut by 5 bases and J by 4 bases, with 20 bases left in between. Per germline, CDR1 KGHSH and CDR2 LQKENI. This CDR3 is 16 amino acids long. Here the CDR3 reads CASSSTRPVEGTEAFF. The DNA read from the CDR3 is TGTGCCAGCTCATCAACCCGACCAGTGGAGGGCACTGAA.

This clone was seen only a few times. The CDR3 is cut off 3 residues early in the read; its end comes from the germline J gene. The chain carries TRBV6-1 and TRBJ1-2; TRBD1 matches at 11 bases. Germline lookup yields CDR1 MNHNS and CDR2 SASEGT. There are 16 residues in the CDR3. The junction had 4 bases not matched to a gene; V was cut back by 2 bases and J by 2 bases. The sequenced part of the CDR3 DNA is TGTGCCAGCAGTGAAATCGGGACAGGGGGGAACTATGGC. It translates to CASSEIGTGGNYG. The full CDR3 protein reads CASSEIGTGGNYGYTF.

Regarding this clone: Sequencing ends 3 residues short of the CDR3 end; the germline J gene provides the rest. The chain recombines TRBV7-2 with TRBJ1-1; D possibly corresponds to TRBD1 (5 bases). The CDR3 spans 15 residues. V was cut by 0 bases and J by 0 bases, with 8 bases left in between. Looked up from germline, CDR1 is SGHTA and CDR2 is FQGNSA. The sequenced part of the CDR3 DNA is TGTGCCAGCAGCTTAGCCCAGGGAGTGAACACTGAA. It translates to CASSLAQGVNTE. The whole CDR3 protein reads CASSLAQGVNTEAFF.

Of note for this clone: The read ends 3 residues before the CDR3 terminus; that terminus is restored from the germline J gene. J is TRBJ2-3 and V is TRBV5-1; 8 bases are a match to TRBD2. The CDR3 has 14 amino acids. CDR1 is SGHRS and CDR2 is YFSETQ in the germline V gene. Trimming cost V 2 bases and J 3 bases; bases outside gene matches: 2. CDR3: CASSFGGGTDTQYF. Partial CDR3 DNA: TGCGCCAGCAGCTTTGGCGGGGGGACAGATACG. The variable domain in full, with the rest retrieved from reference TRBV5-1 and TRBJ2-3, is KAGVTQTPRYLIKTRGQQVTLSCSPISGHRSVSWYQQTPGQGLQFLFEYFSETQRNKGNFPGRFSGRQFSNSRSEMNVSTLELGDSALYLCASSFGGGTDTQYFGPGTRLTVL.

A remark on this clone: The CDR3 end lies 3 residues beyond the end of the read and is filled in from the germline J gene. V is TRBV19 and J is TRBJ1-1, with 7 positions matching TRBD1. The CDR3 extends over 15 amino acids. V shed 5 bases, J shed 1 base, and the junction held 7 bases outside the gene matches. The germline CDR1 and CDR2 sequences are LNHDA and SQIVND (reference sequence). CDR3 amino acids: CASSAYRGRNTEAFF. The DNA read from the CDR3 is TGTGCCAGTAGTGCATACAGGGGAAGGAACACTGAA.

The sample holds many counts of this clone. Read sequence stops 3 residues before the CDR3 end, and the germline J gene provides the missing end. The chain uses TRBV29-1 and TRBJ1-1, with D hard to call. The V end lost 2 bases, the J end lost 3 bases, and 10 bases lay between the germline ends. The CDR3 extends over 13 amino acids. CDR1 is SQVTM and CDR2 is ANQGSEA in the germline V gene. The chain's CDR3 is CSVESGIHTEAFF. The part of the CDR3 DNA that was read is TGCAGCGTTGAATCAGGAATCCACACTGAA.

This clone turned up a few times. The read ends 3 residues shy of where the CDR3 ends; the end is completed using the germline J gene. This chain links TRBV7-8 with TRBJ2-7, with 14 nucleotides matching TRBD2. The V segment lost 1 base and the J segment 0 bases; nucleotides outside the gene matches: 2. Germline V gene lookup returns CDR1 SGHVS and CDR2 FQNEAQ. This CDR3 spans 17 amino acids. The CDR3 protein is CASSLGTSGGTSYEQYF. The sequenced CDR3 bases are TGTGCCAGCAGCTTAGGGACTAGCGGGGGGACCTCCTACGAG. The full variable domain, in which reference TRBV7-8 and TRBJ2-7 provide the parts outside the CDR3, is GAGVSQSPRYKVAKRGQDVALRCDPISGHVSLFWYQQALGQGPEFLTYFQNEAQLDKSGLPSDRFFAERPEGSVSTLKIQRTQQEDSAVYLCASSLGTSGGTSYEQYFGPGTRLTVT.

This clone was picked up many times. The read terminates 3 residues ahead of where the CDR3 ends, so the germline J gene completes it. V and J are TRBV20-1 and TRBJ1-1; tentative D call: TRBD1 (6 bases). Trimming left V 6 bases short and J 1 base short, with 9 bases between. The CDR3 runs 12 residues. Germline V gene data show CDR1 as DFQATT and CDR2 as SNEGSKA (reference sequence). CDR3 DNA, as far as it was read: TGCAGTGCGCCACAGGGGAACACTGAA. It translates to CSAPQGNTE. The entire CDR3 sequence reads CSAPQGNTEAFF.

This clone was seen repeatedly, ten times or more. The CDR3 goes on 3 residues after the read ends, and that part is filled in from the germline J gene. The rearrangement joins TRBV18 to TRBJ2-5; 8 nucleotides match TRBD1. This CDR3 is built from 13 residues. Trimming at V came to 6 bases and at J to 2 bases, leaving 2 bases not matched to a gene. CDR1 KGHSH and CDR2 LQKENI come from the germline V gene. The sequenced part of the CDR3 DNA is TGTGCCAGCTCGCGGGACAGGCAAGAGACC. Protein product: CASSRDRQET. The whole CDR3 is CASSRDRQETQYF.

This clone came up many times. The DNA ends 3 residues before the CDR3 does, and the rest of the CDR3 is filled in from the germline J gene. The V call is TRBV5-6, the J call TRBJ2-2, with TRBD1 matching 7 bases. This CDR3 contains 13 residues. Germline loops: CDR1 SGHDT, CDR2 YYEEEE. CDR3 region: CASADRYSVELFF. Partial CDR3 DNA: TGTGCCAGCGCGGACAGGTACTCCGTCGAG. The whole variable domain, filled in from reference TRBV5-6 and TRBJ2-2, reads DAGVTQSPTHLIKTRGQQVTLRCSPKSGHDTVSWYQQALGQGPQFIFQYYEEEERQRGNFPDRFSGHQFPNYSSELNVNALLLGDSALYLCASADRYSVELFFGEGSRLTVL.

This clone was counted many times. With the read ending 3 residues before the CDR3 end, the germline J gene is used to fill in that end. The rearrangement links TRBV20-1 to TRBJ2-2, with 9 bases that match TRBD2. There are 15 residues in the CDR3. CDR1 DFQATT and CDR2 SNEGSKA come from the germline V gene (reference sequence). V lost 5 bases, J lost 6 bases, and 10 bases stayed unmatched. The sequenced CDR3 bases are TGCAGTGCTTCCTTAGCGGGGGTGGGGTCCGGGGAG. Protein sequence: CSASLAGVGSGE. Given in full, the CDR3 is CSASLAGVGSGELFF.

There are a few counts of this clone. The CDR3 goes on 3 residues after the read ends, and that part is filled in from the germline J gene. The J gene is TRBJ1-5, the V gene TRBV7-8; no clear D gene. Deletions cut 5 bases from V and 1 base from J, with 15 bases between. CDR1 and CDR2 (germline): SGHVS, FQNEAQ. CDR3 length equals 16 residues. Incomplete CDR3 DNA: TGTGCCAGCAGCCTTACCTATGGTTCGAGCAATCAGCCC. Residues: CASSLTYGSSNQP. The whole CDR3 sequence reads CASSLTYGSSNQPQHF.

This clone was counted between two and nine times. The DNA read from the CDR3 is TGTGCCAGCAGCTTGGAAGGGCTTTCACCC. It is translated as CASSLEGLSP. The CDR3 in full is CASSLEGLSPLHF. J is TRBJ1-6 and V is TRBV5-5; no definite D call. Read sequence stops 3 residues before the CDR3 end, and the germline J gene provides the missing end. The V gene lost 0 bases and the J gene lost 9 bases, with 7 bases spanning the gap. Germline V gene data show CDR1 as SGHKS and CDR2 as YYEKEE (reference sequence). The CDR3 spans 13 residues.

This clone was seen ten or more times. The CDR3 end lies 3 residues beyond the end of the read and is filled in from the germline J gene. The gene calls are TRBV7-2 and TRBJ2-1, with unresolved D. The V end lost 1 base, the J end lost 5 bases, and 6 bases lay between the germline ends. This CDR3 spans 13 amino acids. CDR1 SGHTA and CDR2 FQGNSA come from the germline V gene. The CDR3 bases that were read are TGTGCCAGCAGCTTAGAGGTCCACAATGAG. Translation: CASSLEVHNE. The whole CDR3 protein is CASSLEVHNEQFF. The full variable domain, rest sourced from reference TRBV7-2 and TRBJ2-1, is GAGVSQSPSNKVTEKGKDVELRCDPISGHTALYWYRQSLGQGLEFLIYFQGNSAPDKSGLPSDRFSAERTGGSVSTLTIQRTQQEDSAVYLCASSLEVHNEQFFGPGTRLTVL.

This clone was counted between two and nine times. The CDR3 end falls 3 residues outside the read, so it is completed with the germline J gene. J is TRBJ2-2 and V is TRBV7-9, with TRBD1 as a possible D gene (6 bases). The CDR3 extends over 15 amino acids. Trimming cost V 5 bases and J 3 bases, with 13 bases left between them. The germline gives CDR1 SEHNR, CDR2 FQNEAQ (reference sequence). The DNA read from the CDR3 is TGTGCCAGCAGCGCTCGGGACACCCACACCGGGGAG. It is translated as CASSARDTHTGE. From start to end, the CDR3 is CASSARDTHTGELFF.

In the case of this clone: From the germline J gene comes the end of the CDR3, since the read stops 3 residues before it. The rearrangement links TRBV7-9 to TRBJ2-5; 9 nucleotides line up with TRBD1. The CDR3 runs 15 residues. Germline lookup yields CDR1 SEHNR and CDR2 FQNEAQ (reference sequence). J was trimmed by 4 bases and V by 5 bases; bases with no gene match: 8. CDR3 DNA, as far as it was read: TGTGCCAGCAGCGCCTCGACAGGGGGTATAGAGACC. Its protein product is CASSASTGGIET. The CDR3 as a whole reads CASSASTGGIETQYF.

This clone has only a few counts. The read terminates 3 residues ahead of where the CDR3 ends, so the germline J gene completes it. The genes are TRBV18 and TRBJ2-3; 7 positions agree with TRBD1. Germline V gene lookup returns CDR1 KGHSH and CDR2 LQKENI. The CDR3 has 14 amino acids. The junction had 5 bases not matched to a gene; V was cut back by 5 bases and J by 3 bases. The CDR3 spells CASSKGGMTDTQYF. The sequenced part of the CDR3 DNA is TGTGCCAGCTCAAAAGGGGGCATGACAGATACG.

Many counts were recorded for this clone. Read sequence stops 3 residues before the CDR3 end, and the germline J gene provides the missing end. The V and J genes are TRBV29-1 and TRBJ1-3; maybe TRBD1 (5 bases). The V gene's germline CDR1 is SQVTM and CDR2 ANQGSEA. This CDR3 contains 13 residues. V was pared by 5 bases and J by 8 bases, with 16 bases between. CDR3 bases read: TGCAGCGTTCAGGGCCCGATCCCATACACC. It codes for CSVQGPIPYT. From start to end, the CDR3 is CSVQGPIPYTIYF.

Partial CDR3 DNA: TGTGCCAGCCGATTGAGGGGCGATTCCTACAATGAG. Translated: CASRLRGDSYNE. The full CDR3 reads CASRLRGDSYNEQFF. V gene TRBV18 combines with J gene TRBJ2-1, with D perhaps given as TRBD1 or TRBD2 (5 bases each). With the read ending 3 residues before the CDR3 end, the germline J gene is used to fill in that end. The germline V gene encodes CDR1 KGHSH and CDR2 LQKENI. V lost 8 bases to trimming and J lost 1 base, with 15 bases between them. This CDR3 contains 15 residues.

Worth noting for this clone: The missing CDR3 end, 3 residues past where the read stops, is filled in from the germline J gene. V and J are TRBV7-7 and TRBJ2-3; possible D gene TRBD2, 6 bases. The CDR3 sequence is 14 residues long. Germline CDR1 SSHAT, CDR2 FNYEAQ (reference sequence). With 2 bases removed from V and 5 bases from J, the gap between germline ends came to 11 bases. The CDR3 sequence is CASSLMGGGDTQYF. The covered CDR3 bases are TGTGCCAGCAGCTTAATGGGGGGTGGAGATACG.

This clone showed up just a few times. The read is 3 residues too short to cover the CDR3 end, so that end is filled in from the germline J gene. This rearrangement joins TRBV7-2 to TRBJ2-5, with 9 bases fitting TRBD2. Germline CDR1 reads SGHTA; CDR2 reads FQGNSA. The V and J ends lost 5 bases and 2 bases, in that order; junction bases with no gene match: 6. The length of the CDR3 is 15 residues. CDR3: CASSPRAGGQETQYF. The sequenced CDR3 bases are TGTGCCAGCAGCCCAAGGGCGGGGGGGCAAGAGACC.

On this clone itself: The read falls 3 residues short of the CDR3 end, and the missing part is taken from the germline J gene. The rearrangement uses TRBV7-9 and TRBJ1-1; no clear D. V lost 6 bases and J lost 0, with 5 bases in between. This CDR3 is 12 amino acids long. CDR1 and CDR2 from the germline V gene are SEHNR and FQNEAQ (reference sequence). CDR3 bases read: TGTGCCAGCAGACGGGTGAACACTGAA. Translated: CASRRVNTE. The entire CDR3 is CASRRVNTEAFF.